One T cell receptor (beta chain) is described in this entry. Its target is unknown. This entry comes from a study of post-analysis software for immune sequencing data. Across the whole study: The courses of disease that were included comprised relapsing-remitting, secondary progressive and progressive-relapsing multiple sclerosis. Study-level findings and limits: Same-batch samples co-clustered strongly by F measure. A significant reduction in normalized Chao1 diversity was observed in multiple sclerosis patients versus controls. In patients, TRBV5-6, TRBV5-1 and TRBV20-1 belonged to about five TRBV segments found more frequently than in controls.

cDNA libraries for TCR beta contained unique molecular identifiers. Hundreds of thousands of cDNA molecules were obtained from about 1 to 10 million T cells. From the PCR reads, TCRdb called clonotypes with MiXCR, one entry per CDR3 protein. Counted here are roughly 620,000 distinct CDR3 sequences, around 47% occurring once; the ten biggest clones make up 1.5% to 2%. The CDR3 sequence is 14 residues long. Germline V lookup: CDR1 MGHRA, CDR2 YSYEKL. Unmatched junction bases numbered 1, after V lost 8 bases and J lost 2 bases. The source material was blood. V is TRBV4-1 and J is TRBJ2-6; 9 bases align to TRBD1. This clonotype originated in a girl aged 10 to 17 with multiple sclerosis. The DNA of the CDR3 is TGCGCCAGCGGGGACAGGGCTGGGGCCAACGTCCTGACTTTC. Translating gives CASGDRAGANVLTF.